A selection of T cell receptor beta chains follows, all from one sample in a study of cytotoxic CD8 clonotypes in ibrutinib-treated CLL. Assay used: immunoSEQ multiplex PCR; TCRdb lists only in-frame clones, some missing. The sample lists 45,000 or so clones, over 60% occurring once. Sequenced here: PBMCs, sampled after 12 months of ibrutinib treatment. The receptors were sampled from a human donor with chronic lymphocytic leukemia. Both conserved end residues are part of each CDR3. D genes are given only for firm matches. The size of a clone is reported for some rows only, either as once, few or many, or as a class for expanded clones.

NA	TRBV11-2	NA	TRBJ2-2	CASSLVGGDNTGELFF	TGTGCCAGCAGCTTAGTGGGCGGGGATAACACCGGGGAGCTGTTTTTT
NA	TRBV7-2	NA	TRBJ2-7	CASSSTESSYEQYF	TGTGCCAGCAGCTCGACTGAAAGCTCCTACGAGCAGTACTTC
TRBD1	TRBV5-1	NA	TRBJ2-5	CASSGGQGQETQYF	TGCGCCAGCAGCGGGGGACAGGGTCAAGAGACCCAGTACTTC
TRBD1	TRBV28	few	TRBJ1-5	CASSDPQGAVQPQHF	TGTGCCAGCAGCGACCCACAGGGGGCCGTTCAGCCCCAGCATTTT
NA	TRBV10-3	few	TRBJ1-1	CAISDTRGAEAFF	TGTGCCATCAGTGATACCCGGGGTGCTGAAGCTTTCTTT
NA	TRBV4-3	NA	TRBJ2-2	CASSRRTGNTGELFF	TGCGCCAGCAGCCGTCGGACTGGCAACACCGGGGAGCTGTTTTTT
NA	TRBV7-8	NA	TRBJ2-7	CASSLSVVAIREQYF	TGTGCCAGCAGCTTATCCGTAGTAGCGATTAGGGAGCAGTACTTC
NA	TRBV27	NA	TRBJ2-1	CASSLRQTGSLYNEQFF	TGTGCCAGCAGTTTGCGCCAAACAGGGAGTTTGTACAATGAGCAGTTCTTC
NA	TRBV7-9	NA	TRBJ2-5	CASSLVARGGQETQYF	TGTGCCAGCAGCTTAGTGGCCCGAGGAGGACAAGAGACCCAGTACTTC
TRBD1	TRBV6-5	NA	TRBJ1-1	CASRPTGVETEAFF	TGTGCCAGCAGACCGACAGGGGTTGAAACTGAAGCTTTCTTT
NA	TRBV6-1	NA	TRBJ2-7	CASSEYGTPEQYF	TGTGCCAGCAGTGAATACGGGACACCCGAGCAGTACTTC
NA	TRBV7-2	NA	TRBJ2-6	CASSLAIGANVLTF	TGTGCCAGCAGCTTAGCTATTGGGGCCAACGTCCTGACTTTC
NA	TRBV7-9	NA	TRBJ1-1	CASSLESANTEAFF	TGTGCCAGCAGCTTAGAGTCCGCGAACACTGAAGCTTTCTTT
NA	TRBV9	NA	TRBJ2-2	CASSVGRVSTGGELFF	TGTGCCAGCAGCGTAGGAAGGGTTTCCACAGGGGGGGAGCTGTTTTTT
NA	TRBV6-5	NA	TRBJ1-5	CASSSKLDNQPQHF	TGTGCCAGCAGTTCCAAACTTGATAATCAGCCCCAGCATTTT
TRBD1	TRBV28	NA	TRBJ1-1	CASSFTPQGVNTEAFF	TGTGCCAGCAGTTTTACCCCTCAGGGGGTGAACACTGAAGCTTTCTTT